This T cell receptor beta chain was profiled in a study of cytomegalovirus exposure and HLA in healthy donors. General study results and limits: Presence/absence analysis assumed near-uniform sequencing depth across donors. Per a later analysis, HLA-associated TCR beta chains showed more clonal expansion than other, equally common TCR beta chains. In a later analysis, at a false discovery rate of 0.05, some 17,000 TCR beta sequences were associated with HLA alleles.

This PCR relied on a set of 60 Vbeta primers and 13 Jbeta primers. Assay used: immunoSEQ multiplex PCR; TCRdb lists only in-frame clones, some missing. The sample includes around 140,000 clones, approximately 65% of them seen just once. Healthy bone marrow donors made up the donors. This clone was counted a few times. Antigen unknown. The CDR3 is made up of 14 amino acids. Per germline, CDR1 MNHEY and CDR2 SMNVEV (reference sequence). The V and J ends lost 6 bases and 5 bases, in that order; junction bases with no gene match: 4. The chain combines TRBV27 with TRBJ1-6; 7 positions match TRBD1. This receptor was identified in a woman in her sixties in good health and CMV-seronegative. Sequenced input: PBMCs. The CDR3 bases are TGTGCCAGCAGCAACAGGGGAAATAATTCACCCCTCCACTTT. Amino acid sequence: CASSNRGNNSPLHF.